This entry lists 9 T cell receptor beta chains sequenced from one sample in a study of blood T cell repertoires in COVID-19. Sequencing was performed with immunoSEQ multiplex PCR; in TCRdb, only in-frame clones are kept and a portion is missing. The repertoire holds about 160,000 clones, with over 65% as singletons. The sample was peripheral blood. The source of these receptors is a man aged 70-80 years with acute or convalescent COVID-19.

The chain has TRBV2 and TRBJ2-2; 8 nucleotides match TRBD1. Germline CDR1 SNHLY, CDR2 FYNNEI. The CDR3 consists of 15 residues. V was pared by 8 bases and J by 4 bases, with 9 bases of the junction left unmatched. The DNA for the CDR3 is TGTGCCAGCTCAAGACAGGGGAGAAGCACCGGGGAGCTGTTTTTT. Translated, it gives CASSRQGRSTGELFF.

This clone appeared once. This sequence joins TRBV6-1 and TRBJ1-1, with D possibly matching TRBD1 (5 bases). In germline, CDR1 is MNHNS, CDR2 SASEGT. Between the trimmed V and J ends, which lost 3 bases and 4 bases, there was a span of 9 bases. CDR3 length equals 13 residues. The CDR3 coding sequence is TGTGCCAGCAGTGATAGACAGACCACTGAAGCTTTCTTT. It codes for CASSDRQTTEAFF.

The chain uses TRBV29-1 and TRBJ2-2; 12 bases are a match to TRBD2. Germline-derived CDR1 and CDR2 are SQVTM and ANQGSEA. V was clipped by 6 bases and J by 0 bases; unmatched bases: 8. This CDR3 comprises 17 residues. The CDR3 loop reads CSVDETSGRTNTGELFF. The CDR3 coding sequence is TGCAGCGTCGACGAGACTAGCGGGAGAACGAACACCGGGGAGCTGTTTTTT.

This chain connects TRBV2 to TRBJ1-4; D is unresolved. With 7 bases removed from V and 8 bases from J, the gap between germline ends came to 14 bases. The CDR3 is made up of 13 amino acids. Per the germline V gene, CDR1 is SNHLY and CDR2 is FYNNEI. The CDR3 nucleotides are TGTGCCAGCACCCCCTGGCCGGGGGAAAAACTGTTTTTT. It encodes CASTPWPGEKLFF.

The CDR3: CAILMTGVWPDTQYF. As DNA, the CDR3 is TGTGCCATCCTCATGACGGGAGTTTGGCCAGATACGCAGTATTTT. This chain links TRBV7-2 with TRBJ2-3, with a weak D call TRBD2 (6 bases). Trimming left V 10 bases short and J 4 bases short, with 21 bases between. The germline gives CDR1 SGHTA, CDR2 FQGNSA. CDR3 length equals 15 residues.

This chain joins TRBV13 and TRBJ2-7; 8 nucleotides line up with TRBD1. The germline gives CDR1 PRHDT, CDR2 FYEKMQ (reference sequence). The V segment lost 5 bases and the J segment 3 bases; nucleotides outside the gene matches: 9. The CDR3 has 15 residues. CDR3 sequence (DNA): TGTGCCAGCAGCCCCACCGGGACAGGAATCTACGAGCAGTACTTC. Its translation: CASSPTGTGIYEQYF.

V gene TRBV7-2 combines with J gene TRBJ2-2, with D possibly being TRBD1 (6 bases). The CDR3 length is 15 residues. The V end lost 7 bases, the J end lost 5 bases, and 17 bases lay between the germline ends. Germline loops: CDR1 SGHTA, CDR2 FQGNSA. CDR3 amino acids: CASTPGRGGTGELFF. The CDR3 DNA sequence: TGTGCCAGCACCCCGGGCAGGGGTGGTACCGGGGAGCTGTTTTTT.

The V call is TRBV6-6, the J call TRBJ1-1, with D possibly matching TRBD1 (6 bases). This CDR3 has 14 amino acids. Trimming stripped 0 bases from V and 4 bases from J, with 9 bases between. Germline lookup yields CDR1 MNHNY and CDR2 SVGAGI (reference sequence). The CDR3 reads CASSYSGGLTEAFF. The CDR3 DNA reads TGTGCCAGCAGTTACTCCGGGGGGCTCACTGAAGCTTTCTTT.

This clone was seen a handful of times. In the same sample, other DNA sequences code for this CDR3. The chain's CDR3 is CASSFGQGDQPQHF. DNA for the CDR3: TGTGCCAGCAGCTTCGGACAGGGTGATCAGCCCCAGCATTTT. The rearrangement joins TRBV7-2 to TRBJ1-5, with 8 bases lining up with TRBD1. V was pared by 3 bases and J by 5 bases, with 3 bases of the junction left unmatched. From germline, CDR1 is SGHTA and CDR2 FQGNSA. The CDR3 runs to 14 residues.